The 11 T cell receptor beta chains below were found in one sample sequenced in a study of beta chain features in type 1 diabetes. Findings and limits, study-wide: A moderate, significant TCRB CDR3 shortening appeared in type 1 diabetes across four CD4+ subsets.

Their antigens remain unidentified. As every portion of the isolated RNA was reverse transcribed, the sequencing read expressed TCRB transcripts. Sequencing used immunoSEQ multiplex PCR; TCRdb keeps in-frame clones, though not all of them. The table lists some 27,000 clones, approximately 64% of them singletons, with 2% to 2.5% in the top ten. The sequenced material came from Tregs from blood. These receptors were collected from a woman in her twenties or thirties with type 1 diabetes.

In its sample, this clone was seen a few times. V gene TRBV11-2 combines with J gene TRBJ2-4; D perhaps matches TRBD1 (6 bases). This CDR3 contains 12 residues. The ends were cut back, 1 base at V and 13 bases at J, with 11 bases in the middle. Germline V gene data show CDR1 as SGHAT and CDR2 as FQNNGV. The CDR3 coding sequence is TGTGCCAGCAGCTTAGTACCGGGACACCAGTACTTC. Amino acid sequence: CASSLVPGHQYF.

The chain combines TRBV5-1 with TRBJ2-3; 8 nucleotides match TRBD2. After removal of 0 bases from V and 4 bases from J, the junction contained 4 bases not matched to a gene. From germline, CDR1 is SGHRS and CDR2 YFSETQ. The CDR3 covers 15 residues. CDR3 amino acids: CASSLVLAEADTQYF. The CDR3 coding sequence is TGCGCCAGCAGCTTGGTACTAGCGGAGGCAGATACGCAGTATTTT.

This clone showed up just a few times. The J gene is TRBJ2-5, the V gene TRBV30, with D uncertain. The CDR3 covers 14 residues. Germline V CDR1 and CDR2: GTSNPN, SVGIG (reference sequence). Trimming pared 2 bases from V and 1 base from J, leaving 11 bases between. DNA for the CDR3: TGTGCCTGGAGTTTATACAGATCCCAAGAGACCCAGTACTTC. It encodes CAWSLYRSQETQYF.

This clone showed up just once. The chain recombines TRBV10-1 with TRBJ2-2; D uncertain. Trimming left V 2 bases short and J 3 bases short, with 4 bases between. The germline V gene has CDR1 WNHNN and CDR2 SYGVQD (reference sequence). The CDR3 has 13 residues. CDR3 sequence reads: CASSEQYTGELFF. DNA for the CDR3: TGCGCCAGCAGTGAGCAGTACACCGGGGAGCTGTTTTTT.

The V call is TRBV19, the J call TRBJ2-7; TRBD2 matches at 13 bases. This CDR3 comprises 18 residues. Germline values: CDR1 LNHDA, CDR2 SQIVND (reference sequence). Unmatched junction bases numbered 10, after V lost 5 bases and J lost 0 bases. CDR3 loop: CASSVRPGLAGNSYEQYF. CDR3 in DNA: TGTGCCAGTAGTGTCCGACCGGGACTAGCGGGAAACTCCTACGAGCAGTACTTC.

The chain links TRBV10-3 to TRBJ2-3; 12 nucleotides agree with TRBD2. Germline assignment: CDR1 ENHRY and CDR2 SYGVKD. The CDR3 spans 18 residues. V was clipped by 4 bases and J by 0 bases; unmatched bases: 8. CDR3 sequence reads: CAISGPGTSGRSTDTQYF. CDR3 DNA: TGTGCCATCAGTGGCCCCGGGACTAGCGGGCGCAGCACAGATACGCAGTATTTT.

The chain employs TRBV7-3 and TRBJ2-2, with a weak D call TRBD1 (5 bases). The V end was cut by 2 bases, the J end by 6 bases, with 19 bases between. This CDR3 has 17 amino acids. Germline V gene data show CDR1 as SGHTA and CDR2 as FQGTGA. CDR3 coding DNA: TGTGCCAGCAGCTTAGGGCAATTGGCAGGGTCTGCCGGGGAGCTGTTTTTT. It codes for CASSLGQLAGSAGELFF.

The V and J genes are TRBV18 and TRBJ1-4; D gene uncertain. V lost 3 bases and J 2 bases, leaving 10 bases between the germline ends. CDR3 length: 15 residues. Germline CDR1 KGHSH, CDR2 LQKENI. CDR3 bases: TGTGCCAGCTCACCCTCACAGAAGACTAATGAAAAACTGTTTTTT. Protein: CASSPSQKTNEKLFF.

J is TRBJ2-7 and V is TRBV7-2; TRBD1 might be the D (5 bases). Germline assignment: CDR1 SGHTA and CDR2 FQGNSA. V was pared by 5 bases and J by 2 bases, with 16 bases between. The CDR3 loop spans 15 amino acids. The CDR3 here is CASSLQGARTYEQYF. The CDR3 region has the DNA TGTGCCAGCAGCCTTCAGGGTGCCAGAACCTACGAGCAGTACTTC.

The rearrangement joins TRBV7-9 to TRBJ2-5; no definite D call. The CDR3 spans 15 residues. Trimming removed 5 bases at V and 2 bases at J, with 15 bases between. The germline V gene encodes CDR1 SEHNR and CDR2 FQNEAQ (reference sequence). This CDR3 is CASSPRPGSQETQYF. The CDR3 DNA is TGTGCCAGCAGCCCCCGCCCAGGCTCACAAGAGACCCAGTACTTC. Full variable domain (remainder filled in from reference TRBV7-9 and TRBJ2-5): DTGVSQNPRHKITKRGQNVTFRCDPISEHNRLYWYRQTLGQGPEFLTYFQNEAQLEKSRLLSDRFSAERPKGSFSTLEIQRTEQGDSAMYLCASSPRPGSQETQYFGPGTRLLVL.

CDR3 sequence: CASSRTGSDEQYF. The DNA for the CDR3 is TGTGCCAGTAGCCGGACAGGGTCGGACGAGCAGTACTTC. The chain uses TRBV19 and TRBJ2-7; TRBD1 agrees at 8 bases. Looked up from germline, CDR1 is LNHDA and CDR2 is SQIVND (reference sequence). The ends lost 6 bases at V and 5 bases at J; junction bases unmatched: 6. The CDR3 has 13 amino acids.